These T cell receptor beta chains were read from a single sample in a study of response to subunit inactivated influenza vaccine. TCRdb re-derived calls from the RT-PCR reads in MiXCR, one entry per CDR3 protein. The table includes about 160,000 distinct CDR3 sequences, roughly a tenth detected once. The sequenced sample was non-naive T cells sorted from PBMCs, obtained about 6 weeks after vaccination. These receptors were collected from a man aged 45-60 years who received an inactivated influenza vaccine. The CDR3 runs from the conserved cysteine through the conserved F or W. The order of the fields is V gene, clone size, J gene, D gene, CDR3 DNA, CDR3 protein. D genes are given only for firm matches. The size entry is marked missing in some rows and otherwise reads once, few, many or a size class.

>TRBV13|few|TRBJ2-3|TRBD2
TGTGCCAGCAGCTCAGAAAGCGGGAGTGGGGATACGCAGTATTTT
CASSSESGSGDTQYF
>TRBV2|NA|TRBJ2-1|NA
TGTGCCAGCAGTGAAGTTCAGAGCTACAATGAGCAGTTCTTC
CASSEVQSYNEQFF
>TRBV11-2|few|TRBJ2-7|TRBD2
TGTGCCAGCAGCTTAGACGGTTTCGGGCGGGAGAATTTCGTCGAGCAGTACTTC
CASSLDGFGRENFVEQYF
>TRBV9|few|TRBJ2-1|TRBD2
TGTGCCAGCAGCGTAGCTGCTAGCGGGAGGGGGAGCGATGAGCAGTTCTTC
CASSVAASGRGSDEQFF
>TRBV7-9|few|TRBJ2-7|NA
TGTGCCAGCAGCTTAGAGGCGAGACCGACCTACGAGCAGTACTTC
CASSLEARPTYEQYF
>TRBV20-1|few|TRBJ2-1|NA
TGCAGTGCTAGAGATCGGCAGGTCTACAATGAGCAGTTCTTC
CSARDRQVYNEQFF
>TRBV5-6|NA|TRBJ2-3|NA
TGTGCCAGCAGCTTGGGGATGGATCCAGATACGCAGTATTTT
CASSLGMDPDTQYF
>TRBV7-2|few|TRBJ1-5|NA
TGTGCCAGCAGCACAGGGCTCGTTAATCAGCCCCAGCATTTT
CASSTGLVNQPQHF
>TRBV2|NA|TRBJ2-7|NA
TGTGCCAGCAGTGATCAGGGGGGCTACGAGCAGTACTTC
CASSDQGGYEQYF
>TRBV3-1|NA|TRBJ1-4|NA
TGTGCCAGCAGCCGCCCGCGGGGGGGCGCTGGTGAAAAACTGTTTTTT
CASSRPRGGAGEKLFF
>TRBV29-1|many|TRBJ2-7|TRBD2
TGCAGCGTCTTTCTAGCGGGAGTAAACTACGAGCAGTACTTC
CSVFLAGVNYEQYF
>TRBV18|few|TRBJ2-3|NA
TGTGCCAGCGCCGGGGACGGAACTAGCACAGATACGCAGTATTTT
CASAGDGTSTDTQYF
>TRBV15|few|TRBJ2-1|NA
TGTGCCACCAGCGCGAGGTTAGCGACTTACAATGAGCAGTTCTTC
CATSARLATYNEQFF
>TRBV20-1|many|TRBJ2-3|TRBD2
TGCAGTGCGGATCCGGGACTAGCAAAGACAGATACGCAGTATTTT
CSADPGLAKTDTQYF
>TRBV20-1|NA|TRBJ1-1|TRBD1
TGCAGTGCTAGACGAGACAGGGGCGCCACTGAAGCTTTCTTT
CSARRDRGATEAFF
>TRBV4-1|NA|TRBJ2-1|TRBD1
TGCGCCAGCAGCCAAGTCTCGACAGGGGCCTACAATGAGCAGTTCTTC
CASSQVSTGAYNEQFF
>TRBV20-1|NA|TRBJ2-1|TRBD2
TGCAGTGCTGCCCGACTAGCCAATGAGCAGTTCTTC
CSAARLANEQFF
>TRBV7-2|few|TRBJ1-6|NA
TGTGCCAGCAGCTTAAAATTTAATTCACCCCTCCACTTT
CASSLKFNSPLHF
>TRBV2|many|TRBJ2-1|TRBD2
TGTGCCAGCAGGGAAACTAGCGGGAGTTTTAATGAGCAGTTCTTC
CASRETSGSFNEQFF
>TRBV6-1|many|TRBJ2-3|NA
TGTGCCAGCAAAAAGGGGAGGTCCACAGATACGCAGTATTTT
CASKKGRSTDTQYF
>TRBV20-1|many|TRBJ1-6|TRBD1
TGCAGTGCTAGAGACGGACAGGGGAGAGGGTCACCCCTCCACTTT
CSARDGQGRGSPLHF
>TRBV20-1|few|TRBJ2-5|TRBD2
TGCAGTGCGACGGCGGGAGGAGTCAACCAAGAGACCCAGTACTTC
CSATAGGVNQETQYF
>TRBV15|NA|TRBJ2-1|NA
TGTGCCACCAGCCCCTTAAGCGGCCCCTACAATGAGCAGTTCTTC
CATSPLSGPYNEQFF
>TRBV2|many|TRBJ2-3|TRBD2
TGTGCCAGCTCCCGGACTAGCCGCAGCACAGATACGCAGTATTTT
CASSRTSRSTDTQYF
>TRBV9|few|TRBJ2-3|NA
TGTGCCAGCAGCATTTATCAGGGGAATACGCAGTATTTT
CASSIYQGNTQYF
>TRBV27|few|TRBJ2-5|TRBD1
TGTGCCAGCATTCCCCTCTGGACAGGACGACAAGAGACCCAGTACTTC
CASIPLWTGRQETQYF
>TRBV29-1|NA|TRBJ2-7|NA
TGCAGGTTCGGGGTTACAGGGATCCACGAGCAGTACTTC
CRFGVTGIHEQYF
>TRBV5-1|many|TRBJ2-1|NA
TGCGCCAGCAGCTTGGCCCCCGGTCCTTACAATGAGCAGTTCTTC
CASSLAPGPYNEQFF
>TRBV6-2/TRBV6-3|NA|TRBJ1-5|TRBD1
TGTGCCAGCACCGATACAGGGGATCAGCCCCAGCATTTT
CASTDTGDQPQHF
>TRBV7-3|many|TRBJ2-3|NA
TGTGCCAGCAGCTCGAGATCTAGCACAGATACGCAGTATTTT
CASSSRSSTDTQYF
>TRBV5-6|few|TRBJ2-1|NA
TGTGCCAGCAGCCCCTTCAGGGGTTTCTATGTTGAGCAGTTCTTC
CASSPFRGFYVEQFF
>TRBV30|NA|TRBJ2-5|NA
TGTGCCTGGAGGGTGGGGGGCGGTGAGACCCAGTACTTC
CAWRVGGGETQYF
>TRBV20-1|many|TRBJ2-7|TRBD1
TGCAGTGCTAGAGCCGGACAGGGCCCCATGTACGAGCAGTACTTC
CSARAGQGPMYEQYF
>TRBV4-2|few|TRBJ2-5|NA
TGTGCCAGCAGCCAAGATGGCTCGAACCAAGAGACCCAGTACTTC
CASSQDGSNQETQYF
>TRBV7-9|NA|TRBJ2-7|TRBD2
TGTGCCAGCAGCCACCGCGGACTAGCGGGAGGGCCAAAAGAGCAGTACTTC
CASSHRGLAGGPKEQYF
>TRBV20-1|NA|TRBJ2-7|NA
TGCAGTGCCAAAATTTTTAGCGGCAGCTCCTACGAGCAGTACTTC
CSAKIFSGSSYEQYF
>TRBV20-1|NA|TRBJ2-5|TRBD2
TGCAGTGCTAGCCCCCTCGCCGCGGGAGTGGTAGAGACCCAGTACTTC
CSASPLAAGVVETQYF
>TRBV5-4|few|TRBJ2-5|NA
TGTGCCAGCAGCGCGCCGGGCGGCCGTTATGAGACCCAGTACTTC
CASSAPGGRYETQYF
>TRBV10-2|few|TRBJ2-7|TRBD1
TGCGCCAGCAGTGAAATAGGGGGCAGGAACGAGCAGTACTTC
CASSEIGGRNEQYF
>TRBV6-5|many|TRBJ1-6|NA
TGTGCCAGCAGTTCCGGACTGTTCACCCTCCACTTT
CASSSGLFTLHF
>TRBV7-8|NA|TRBJ1-2|TRBD1
TGTGCCAGCAGCTCTCGACCTTTACAGGGGAACTATGGCTACACCTTC
CASSSRPLQGNYGYTF
>TRBV28|few|TRBJ2-3|NA
TGTGCCAGCAGTTTATTGCCAGTAAGCACAGATACGCAGTATTTT
CASSLLPVSTDTQYF
>TRBV12-3/TRBV12-4|few|TRBJ1-3|NA
TGTGCCAGCCGTAATGGAAACACCATATATTTT
CASRNGNTIYF
>TRBV7-6|few|TRBJ2-1|TRBD2
TGTGCCAGCAGCTTAGAGCGACTAGCCTATGAGCAGTTCTTC
CASSLERLAYEQFF
>TRBV3-1|few|TRBJ2-1|NA
TGTGCCAGCAGCCAGGCCGGGTCCGGGCAGTTCTTC
CASSQAGSGQFF
>TRBV7-2|NA|TRBJ2-5|NA
TGTGCCAGCAGCTTAGACTTGGCCAGGGAGACCCAGTACTTC
CASSLDLARETQYF
>TRBV12-3/TRBV12-4|NA|TRBJ2-1|NA
TGTGCCAGCAGTCAAAGAGAGGGGTACACAGGCGCTGAGCAGTTCTTC
CASSQREGYTGAEQFF
>TRBV6-2/TRBV6-3|many|TRBJ1-2|NA
TGTGCCAGCAGCGGGGGAGGAATCTATGGCTACACCTTC
CASSGGGIYGYTF
>TRBV4-2|few|TRBJ2-3|TRBD2
TGTGCCAGCAGCCAAGATTTTGCCGGACTAGCGGGCGCAGATACGCAGTATTTT
CASSQDFAGLAGADTQYF
>TRBV6-5|NA|TRBJ2-7|TRBD1
TGTGCCAGCAGTTTCAACAGGGGGCTCGGCGAGCAGTACTTC
CASSFNRGLGEQYF
>TRBV6-2/TRBV6-3|NA|TRBJ2-3|NA
TGTGCCAGCAGTCCCCCCACAGATACGCAGTATTTT
CASSPPTDTQYF
>TRBV4-1|many|TRBJ2-5|TRBD2
TGCGCCAGCAGCCAATTGTTTATGAAGCGGGAGGGCCCGGAGACCCAGTACTTC
CASSQLFMKREGPETQYF
>TRBV12-3/TRBV12-4|many|TRBJ2-3|TRBD2
TGTGCCAGCAGTTTATCCAGCGGGAGTTTAAATACGCAGTATTTT
CASSLSSGSLNTQYF
>TRBV20-1|many|TRBJ1-4|NA
TGCAGTGCGATTGTCAGTGAAAAACTGTTTTTT
CSAIVSEKLFF
>TRBV30|NA|TRBJ1-1|TRBD1
TGTGCCTGGAAGGGACAGGGGAACACTGAAGCTTTCTTT
CAWKGQGNTEAFF
>TRBV28|many|TRBJ2-7|TRBD2
TGTGCCAGCAGTTCTTATAGCGGGAGACCCGACGAGCAGTACTTC
CASSSYSGRPDEQYF
>TRBV20-1|NA|TRBJ2-1|NA
TGCAGTGCTAGATTGTTACCCTACAATGAGCAGTTCTTC
CSARLLPYNEQFF